The T cell receptor (beta chain) under discussion was sequenced for a study of tumor-infiltrating lymphocytes in primary liver carcinoma. The study, taken as a whole, reports: Tumor region pairs overlapped more than did tumor-adjacent and tumor-blood pairs.

This CDR3 contains 13 residues. Germline CDR1 is SGHAT and CDR2 is FQNNGV. To note about this clonotype: Its antigen remains unknown. The junction departs from germline at one end; a sequencing error may be responsible.

Extraction of RNA together with DNA used about 17-30 mg of unsorted bulk tissue. Starting from roughly 540 ng of total RNA, TCR beta cDNA was produced with a primer in the constant region. Modified slightly, ARM-PCR produced TCR beta libraries over three nested multiplex PCR rounds. Rounds one and two of PCR, each of approximately 11 cycles, were primed with TRBV1-TRBV30 forward primers and a C-beta reverse primer. In TCRdb, the multiplex PCR reads were re-called with MiXCR into one record per CDR3 protein. Of about 120,000 distinct CDR3 sequences listed, around 62% are singletons. The genes are TRBV11-2 and TRBJ1-5, with D hard to call. Sequenced: liver tumor tissue from sampling region 1. The subset is: tumor region T1, superior pole. The sequence was collected from a woman aged 55-70 years with primary liver carcinoma and hepatitis B virus infection. The CDR3 sequence: CASSVMHDQPQHF. The CDR3 DNA reads as TGTGCCAGCAGCGTCATGCATGATCAGCCCCAGCATTTC.